This T cell receptor beta chain was recorded in a study of blood T cell repertoires in COVID-19. Study background: Samples came from the United States, Italy and Spain, spanning acute and convalescent COVID-19. The analysed material was cDNA or gDNA that came from T cells, B-cell-depleted T cells, or PBMCs.

This clone came up once. CDR1 is SQVTM, CDR2 ANQGSEA, per germline. The CDR3 has 14 residues. V lost 5 bases to trimming and J lost 2 bases; unmatched junction nucleotides: 4. The protocol was immunoSEQ multiplex PCR, while the TCRdb copy is restricted to in-frame clones and leaves out a portion. Seen here are 93,000 or so clones, roughly 90% observed once, and the top ten hold 6.2%. This chain joins TRBV29-1 and TRBJ2-5; 11 bases fit TRBD1. This sequence originates from a human donor in a cohort sampled during active COVID-19. The sample comprised peripheral blood. CDR3 nucleotide sequence: TGCAGCGTTCCCGGGACAGGGGGGCAAGAGACCCAGTACTTC. This gives the protein CSVPGTGGQETQYF.